Listed below are T cell receptor beta chains from one sample, sequenced in a study of vaccination effects on CD4 cells after COVID-19. These receptors lack a known antigen. Using immunoSEQ multiplex PCR, the repertoire was profiled, and TCRdb retains in-frame clones only, with some absent. The data hold 50,000 to 70,000 clones, with approximately 72% observed a single time. This material consisted of CD4+ T cells from PBMCs cultured without peptide, taken before COVID-19 vaccination. Source of these receptors: a human donor who had a prior SARS-CoV-2 infection. Each CDR3 is given without its conserved first and last residue.

J,V,CDR3
TRBJ2-5,TRBV7-2,ASSPSHRGRGQTQY
TRBJ1-6,TRBV7-8,ASSLRAGGNSPLH
TRBJ2-2,TRBV7-3,ASSLVGTGGTGELF
TRBJ2-1,TRBV7-6,ASSGPPIDEQF
TRBJ1-6,TRBV19,ASRPRGGSPLH
TRBJ2-3,TRBV5-5,ASSLGPGPSTDTQY
TRBJ1-1,TRBV5-1,ASSPGPNTEAF
TRBJ1-2,TRBV9,ASRETAGGYT
TRBJ2-3,TRBV4-1,ASSTQRTGGRDTQY
TRBJ1-2,TRBV4-1,ASSQAATGTGGSLADGYT
TRBJ2-7,TRBV6-6,ASRPARVLNEQY
TRBJ2-1,TRBV4-2,ASSQDKSYNEQF
TRBJ2-5,TRBV12-5,ASGNGAGGQETQY
TRBJ2-7,TRBV18,ASSPTVVYEQY
TRBJ2-5,TRBV27,ASSLSLGETQY
TRBJ2-3,TRBV11-3,ASSLTTGTDTQY
TRBJ2-5,TRBV5-5,ASSLAVGDLETQY
TRBJ1-1,TRBV7-3,ASSREENTEAF